The T cell receptor beta chain described here comes from a study of blood T cell repertoires in COVID-19. The assay was immunoSEQ multiplex PCR, and TCRdb's table has in-frame clones only and misses some. The profile shows roughly 230,000 clones, 65% to 85% of them singletons. Trimming stripped 0 bases from V and 0 bases from J, with 8 bases between. The germline CDR1 and CDR2 sequences are PRHDT and FYEKMQ (reference sequence). CDR3 size: 16 residues. This clonotype was sampled from a man in his fifties who had recovered from COVID-19. The chain is built from TRBV13 and TRBJ1-4; no clear D gene. The specimen sequenced was PBMCs or T cells enriched from blood (not recorded which). The CDR3 protein is CASSLGLRATNEKLFF. CDR3 in DNA: TGTGCCAGCAGCTTAGGATTACGGGCAACTAATGAAAAACTGTTTTTT.